The 10 T cell receptor beta chains below come from one sample, sequenced in a study of regulatory T cells in long-lasting Graves disease. Building the TCR beta libraries relied on iRepertoire HTBI primers, and CDR3 regions underwent Arm-PCR. TCRdb redid the calling of the multiplex PCR reads with MiXCR, one entry per CDR3 protein. The sample shows about 430,000 distinct CDR3 sequences, roughly 15% of them seen only once. As to time point: newly diagnosed GD, antithyroid drugs for less than 3 months. Generation of the TCR library employed RNA extracted from PBMCs. Separately, the same data were catalogued under a study of T cells in Graves' hyperthyroidism and ophthalmopathy.

Sample: peripheral blood mononuclear cells (PBMCs), taken at new diagnosis, from a patient treated with antithyroid drugs. These receptors came from a woman aged 40 to 50 with Graves disease.

In this sample, this clonotype turned up many times. One base away lies a much larger clone, so this may be a sequencing read error. The genes are TRBV12-3 or TRBV12-4 and TRBJ2-5, with D unresolved. CDR3 length equals 12 residues. Trimming removed 5 bases from V and 2 bases from J, with 6 bases in between. For the CDR3, the DNA is TGTGCCAGCAGTGGGCAGCAAGAGACCCAGTACTTC. Its translation: CASSGQQETQYF.

This clonotype was seen many times. This chain joins TRBV2 and TRBJ2-1, with 9 bases fitting TRBD2. The CDR3 covers 14 residues. CDR1 is SNHLY, CDR2 FYNNEI, per germline. The V and J ends lost 10 bases and 6 bases, in that order; junction bases with no gene match: 10. The CDR3 here is CAIPRREGGNEQFF. The CDR3 DNA reads TGTGCCATCCCACGGCGGGAGGGAGGCAATGAGCAGTTCTTC. Drawing the rest from reference TRBV2 and TRBJ2-1, the complete variable domain is EPEVTQTPSHQVTQMGQEVILRCVPISNHLYFYWYRQILGQKVEFLVSFYNNEISEKSEIFDDQFSVERPDGSNFTLKIRSTKLEDSAMYFCAIPRREGGNEQFFGPGTRLTVL.

This clonotype occurred many times. The rearrangement joins TRBV3-1 to TRBJ2-1, with D possibly matching TRBD2 (6 bases). The CDR3 has 13 amino acids. The germline CDR1 and CDR2 sequences are LGHDT and YNNKEL (reference sequence). V lost 4 bases to trimming and J lost 6 bases, with 10 bases between them. Here the CDR3 reads CASSRDLFNEQFF. DNA for the CDR3: TGTGCCAGCAGCCGGGACTTGTTCAATGAGCAGTTCTTC.

About this clonotype itself: This sequence may be a read error, since a much larger clone differs from it by one base. The chain is built from TRBV27 and TRBJ2-5, with D perhaps TRBD1 (6 bases). The CDR3 has 14 residues. CDR1 and CDR2 (germline): MNHEY, SMNVEV (reference sequence). CDR3 in amino acids: CTSSLVAGEETQYF. In DNA, the CDR3 is TGTACCAGCAGTTTAGTGGCAGGGGAAGAGACCCAGTACTTC.

This clonotype was counted ten times or more. The rearrangement joins TRBV7-2 to TRBJ2-7, with TRBD2 matching 9 bases. The junction had 12 bases not matched to a gene; V was cut back by 5 bases and J by 4 bases. The CDR3 contains 16 residues. CDR1 is SGHTA and CDR2 is FQGNSA in the germline V gene. CDR3 amino acids: CASSRYSTSGEYEQYF. The CDR3 DNA sequence: TGTGCCAGCAGCCGCTACTCGACTAGCGGAGAATACGAGCAGTACTTC.

This clonotype occurred a few times. The chain recombines TRBV20-1 with TRBJ2-5, with D possibly matching TRBD1 (6 bases). The germline V gene has CDR1 DFQATT and CDR2 SNEGSKA (reference sequence). The CDR3 consists of 15 residues. V shed 3 bases and J shed 5 bases, with 19 bases lying between them. CDR3 nucleotides: TGCAGTGCTAGTGAGGCACAGGGAACCCTCGAGACCCAGTACTTC. Amino acids: CSASEAQGTLETQYF.

CDR3 nucleotides: TGTGCCAGCAGCTTGGCCGGGGTAGTTATTGTTGGTGAGCAGTTCTTC. Encoded protein: CASSLAGVVIVGEQFF. The chain couples TRBV5-6 to TRBJ2-1, with D possibly being TRBD2 (5 bases). CDR1 is SGHDT and CDR2 is YYEEEE in the germline V gene. V was clipped by 0 bases and J by 9 bases, with 19 bases between them. CDR3 length: 16 amino acids.

V usage is TRBV5-1 and J usage is TRBJ2-7; 9 bases are a match to TRBD1. V dropped 7 bases and J dropped 0; count of bases not matched to a gene: 20. The CDR3 length is 19 residues. Germline V gives CDR1 SGHRS, CDR2 YFSETQ. The CDR3 DNA sequence: TGCGCCAGCCCTCCGTCGCTCAGTTCCCACAGGGGGCTCTCCTACGAGCAGTACTTC. It translates to CASPPSLSSHRGLSYEQYF.

The chain carries TRBV20-1 and TRBJ2-3; 10 bases map to TRBD1. The CDR3 extends over 15 amino acids. Per the germline V gene, CDR1 is DFQATT and CDR2 is SNEGSKA (reference sequence). The junction had 8 bases not matched to a gene; V was cut back by 6 bases and J by 2 bases. For the CDR3, the DNA is TGCAGTGCATCGCCGGGACAGGGGTCCACAGATACGCAGTATTTT. It yields the protein CSASPGQGSTDTQYF.

Many counts were recorded for this clonotype. This sequence joins TRBV10-3 and TRBJ1-1, with D unclear. Germline V gene lookup returns CDR1 ENHRY and CDR2 SYGVKD. V was shortened by 3 bases and J by 0 bases, with 14 bases between the two germline ends. The CDR3 is made up of 16 amino acids. The CDR3 DNA follows: TGTGCCATCAGTGAAGATAGGAGGGCGGTGAACACTGAAGCTTTCTTT. Translated, it gives CAISEDRRAVNTEAFF.